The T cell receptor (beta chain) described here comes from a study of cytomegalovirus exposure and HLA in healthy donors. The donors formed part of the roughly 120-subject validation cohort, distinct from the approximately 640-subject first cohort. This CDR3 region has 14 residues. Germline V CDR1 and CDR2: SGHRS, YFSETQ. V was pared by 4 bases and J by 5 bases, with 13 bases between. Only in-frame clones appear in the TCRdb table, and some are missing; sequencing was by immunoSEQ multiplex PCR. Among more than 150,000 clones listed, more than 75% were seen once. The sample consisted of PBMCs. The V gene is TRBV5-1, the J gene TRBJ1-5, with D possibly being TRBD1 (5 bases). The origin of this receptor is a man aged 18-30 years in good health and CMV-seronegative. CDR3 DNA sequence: TGCGCCAGCAGCCCAAGCGGGGACCATCAGCCCCAGCATTTT. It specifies CASSPSGDHQPQHF. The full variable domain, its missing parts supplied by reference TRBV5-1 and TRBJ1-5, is KAGVTQTPRYLIKTRGQQVTLSCSPISGHRSVSWYQQTPGQGLQFLFEYFSETQRNKGNFPGRFSGRQFSNSRSEMNVSTLELGDSALYLCASSPSGDHQPQHFGDGTRLSIL.